The entry that follows covers one T cell receptor beta chain sequence. The record originates from a study of blood T cell repertoires in COVID-19. Turning to the study itself: The United States, Italy and Spain were the sources of the acute and convalescent COVID-19 samples. Sample material is recorded as cDNA or gDNA derived from T cells, B-cell-depleted T cells, or PBMCs.

Some clones are missing from TCRdb's copy, which holds only in-frame ones; the method was immunoSEQ multiplex PCR. Of nearly 65,000 clones listed, 84% are singletons. The sample consisted of peripheral blood. The receptor was derived from a human donor in a cohort sampled during active COVID-19.

CDR3 nucleotide sequence: TGTGCCAGCAGCCCCGGGACAGATATTTGGAATCAGCCCCAGCATTTT. This translates into CASSPGTDIWNQPQHF. This chain uses TRBV11-2 with TRBJ1-5, with 7 positions matching TRBD1. The ends lost 5 bases at V and 4 bases at J; junction bases unmatched: 11. This CDR3 contains 16 residues. CDR1 is SGHAT and CDR2 is FQNNGV in the germline V gene.